This paragraph covers one T cell receptor beta chain sequence. Hyperthyroidism, newly diagnosed and lasting under 2 months, affected patients aged 18 to 65. After removal of 5 bases from V and 7 bases from J, the junction contained 4 bases not matched to a gene. The CDR3 is 14 amino acids. Per germline, CDR1 MNHEY and CDR2 SVGEGT. TCR beta CDR3 region amplification was performed from RNA transcripts. Initially, a first-round RT-PCR of the TCR CDR3 employed the HTBI primer set. From the multiplex PCR reads, TCRdb called clonotypes with MiXCR, one entry per CDR3 protein. The sample holds more than 550,000 distinct CDR3 sequences, 15% to 20% seen once. This record comes from a study of T cells in Graves' hyperthyroidism and ophthalmopathy.

The sequenced sample was blood. V usage is TRBV6-2 or TRBV6-3 and J usage is TRBJ2-1; 11 bases are a match to TRBD1. The TCR sequence derives from a woman aged 50 to 60 with Graves' hyperthyroidism that later progressed to Graves' ophthalmopathy. CDR3 DNA: TGTGCCAGCAGTAGGGGACAGGGGGTTAATGAGCAGTTCTTC. Translated: CASSRGQGVNEQFF.